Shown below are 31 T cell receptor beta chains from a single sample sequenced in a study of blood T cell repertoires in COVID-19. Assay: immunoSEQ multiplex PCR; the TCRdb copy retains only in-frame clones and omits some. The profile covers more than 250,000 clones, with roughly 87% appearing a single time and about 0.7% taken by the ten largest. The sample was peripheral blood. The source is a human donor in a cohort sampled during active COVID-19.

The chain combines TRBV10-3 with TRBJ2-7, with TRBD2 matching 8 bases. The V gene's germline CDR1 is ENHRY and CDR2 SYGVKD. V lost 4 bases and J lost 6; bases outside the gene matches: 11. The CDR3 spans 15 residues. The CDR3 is CAISGLAGNFPEQYF. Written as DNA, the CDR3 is TGTGCCATCAGTGGCTTAGCGGGAAATTTCCCCGAGCAGTACTTC.

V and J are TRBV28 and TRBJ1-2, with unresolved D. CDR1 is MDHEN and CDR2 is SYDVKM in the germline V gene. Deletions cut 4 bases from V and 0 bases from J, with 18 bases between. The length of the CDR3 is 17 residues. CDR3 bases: TGTGCCAGCAGTTCGGAGGTTGTTGGCAAAGCTAACTATGGCTACACCTTC. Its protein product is CASSSEVVGKANYGYTF.

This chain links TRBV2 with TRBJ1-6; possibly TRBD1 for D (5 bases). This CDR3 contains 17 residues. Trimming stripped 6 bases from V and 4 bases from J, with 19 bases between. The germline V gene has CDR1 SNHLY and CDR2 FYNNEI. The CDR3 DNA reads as TGTGCCAGCAGGCCCGACACACAGGCATTTTATAATTCACCCCTCCACTTT. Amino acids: CASRPDTQAFYNSPLHF. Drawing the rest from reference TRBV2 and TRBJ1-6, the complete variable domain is EPEVTQTPSHQVTQMGQEVILRCVPISNHLYFYWYRQILGQKVEFLVSFYNNEISEKSEIFDDQFSVERPDGSNFTLKIRSTKLEDSAMYFCASRPDTQAFYNSPLHFGNGTRLTVT.

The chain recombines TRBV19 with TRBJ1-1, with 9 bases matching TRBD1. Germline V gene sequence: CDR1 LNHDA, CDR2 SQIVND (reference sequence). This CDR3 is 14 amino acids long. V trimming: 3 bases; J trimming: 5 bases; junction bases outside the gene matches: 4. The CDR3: CASSMTGGGTEAFF. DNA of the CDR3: TGTGCCAGTAGTATGACAGGGGGAGGGACTGAAGCTTTCTTT.

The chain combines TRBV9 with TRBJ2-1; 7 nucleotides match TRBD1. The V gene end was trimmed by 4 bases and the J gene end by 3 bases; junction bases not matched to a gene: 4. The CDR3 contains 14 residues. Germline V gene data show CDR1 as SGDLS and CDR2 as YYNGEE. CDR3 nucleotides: TGTGCCAGCAGCATGACAGGGAACTACAATGAGCAGTTCTTC. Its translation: CASSMTGNYNEQFF. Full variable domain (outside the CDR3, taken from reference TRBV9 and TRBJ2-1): DSGVTQTPKHLITATGQRVTLRCSPRSGDLSVYWYQQSLDQGLQFLIQYYNGEERAKGNILERFSAQQFPDLHSELNLSSLELGDSALYFCASSMTGNYNEQFFGPGTRLTVL.

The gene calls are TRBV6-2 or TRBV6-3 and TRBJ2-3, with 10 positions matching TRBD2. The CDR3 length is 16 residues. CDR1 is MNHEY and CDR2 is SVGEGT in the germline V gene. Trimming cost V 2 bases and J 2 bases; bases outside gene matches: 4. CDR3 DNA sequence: TGTGCCAGCAGTTACAATAGCGGGGGGTTCACAGATACGCAGTATTTT. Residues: CASSYNSGGFTDTQYF.

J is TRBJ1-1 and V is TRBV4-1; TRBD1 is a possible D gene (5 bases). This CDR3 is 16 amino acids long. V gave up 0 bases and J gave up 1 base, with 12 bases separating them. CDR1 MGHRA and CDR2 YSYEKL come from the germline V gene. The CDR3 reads CASSQEGGLGNTEAFF. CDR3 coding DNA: TGCGCCAGCAGCCAAGAGGGGGGTTTGGGGAACACTGAAGCTTTCTTT.

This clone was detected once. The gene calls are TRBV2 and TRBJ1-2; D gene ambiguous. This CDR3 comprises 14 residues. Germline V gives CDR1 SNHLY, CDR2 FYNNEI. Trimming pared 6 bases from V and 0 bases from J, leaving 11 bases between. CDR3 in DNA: TGTGCCAGCAGCGTCCAGGCGACTAACTATGGCTACACCTTC. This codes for CASSVQATNYGYTF. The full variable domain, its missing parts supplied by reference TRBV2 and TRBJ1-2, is EPEVTQTPSHQVTQMGQEVILRCVPISNHLYFYWYRQILGQKVEFLVSFYNNEISEKSEIFDDQFSVERPDGSNFTLKIRSTKLEDSAMYFCASSVQATNYGYTFGSGTRLTVV.

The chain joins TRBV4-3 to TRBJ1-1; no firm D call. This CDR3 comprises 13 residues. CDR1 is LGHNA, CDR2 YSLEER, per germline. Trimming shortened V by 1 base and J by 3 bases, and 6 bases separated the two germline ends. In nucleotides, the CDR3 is TGCGCCAGCAGCCAAGTCGGGTACACTGAAGCTTTCTTT. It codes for CASSQVGYTEAFF.

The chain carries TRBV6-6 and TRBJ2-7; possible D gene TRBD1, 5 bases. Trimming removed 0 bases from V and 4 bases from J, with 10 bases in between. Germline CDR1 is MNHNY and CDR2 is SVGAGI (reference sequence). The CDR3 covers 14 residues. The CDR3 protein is CASSYSMQGYEQYF. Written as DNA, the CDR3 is TGTGCCAGCAGTTACTCAATGCAGGGTTACGAGCAGTACTTC.

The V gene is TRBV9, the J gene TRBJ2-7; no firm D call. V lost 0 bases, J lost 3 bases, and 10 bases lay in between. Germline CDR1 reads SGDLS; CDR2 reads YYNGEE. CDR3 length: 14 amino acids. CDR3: CASSVESVDYEQYF. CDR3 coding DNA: TGTGCCAGCAGCGTAGAGTCAGTTGACTACGAGCAGTACTTC.

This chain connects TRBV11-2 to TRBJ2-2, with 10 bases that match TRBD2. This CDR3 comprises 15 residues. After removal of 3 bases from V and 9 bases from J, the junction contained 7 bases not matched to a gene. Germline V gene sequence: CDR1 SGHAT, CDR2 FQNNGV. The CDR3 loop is CASSLGAGGFRELFF. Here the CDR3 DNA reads TGTGCCAGCAGCTTGGGAGCGGGAGGGTTCCGGGAGCTGTTTTTT.

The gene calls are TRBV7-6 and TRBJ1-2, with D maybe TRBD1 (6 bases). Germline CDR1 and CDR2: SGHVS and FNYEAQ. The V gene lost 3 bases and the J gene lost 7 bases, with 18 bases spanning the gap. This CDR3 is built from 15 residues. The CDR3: CASSFLTGGQFGYTF. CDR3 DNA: TGTGCCAGCAGCTTCCTGACGGGGGGGCAGTTTGGCTACACCTTC.

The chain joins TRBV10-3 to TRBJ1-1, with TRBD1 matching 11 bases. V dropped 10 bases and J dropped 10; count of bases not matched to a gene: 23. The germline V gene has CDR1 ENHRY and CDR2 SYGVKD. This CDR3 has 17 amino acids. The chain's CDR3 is CATLQTRDRGAPAGAFF. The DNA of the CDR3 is TGTGCCACACTGCAGACCCGGGACAGGGGGGCCCCGGCGGGAGCTTTCTTT.

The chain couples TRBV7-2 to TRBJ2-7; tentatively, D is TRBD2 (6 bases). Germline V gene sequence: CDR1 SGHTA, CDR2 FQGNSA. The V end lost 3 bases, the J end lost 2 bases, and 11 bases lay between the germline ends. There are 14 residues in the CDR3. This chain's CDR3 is CASSLGLPAYEQYF. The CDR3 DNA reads TGTGCCAGCAGCTTGGGACTCCCGGCCTACGAGCAGTACTTC.

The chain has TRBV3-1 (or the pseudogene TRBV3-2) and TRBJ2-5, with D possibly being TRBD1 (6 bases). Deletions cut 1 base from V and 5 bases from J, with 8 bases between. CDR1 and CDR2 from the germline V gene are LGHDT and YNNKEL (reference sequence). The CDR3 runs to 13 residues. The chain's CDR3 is CASSQVRGETQYF. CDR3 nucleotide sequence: TGTGCCAGCAGCCAAGTAAGGGGGGAGACCCAGTACTTC.

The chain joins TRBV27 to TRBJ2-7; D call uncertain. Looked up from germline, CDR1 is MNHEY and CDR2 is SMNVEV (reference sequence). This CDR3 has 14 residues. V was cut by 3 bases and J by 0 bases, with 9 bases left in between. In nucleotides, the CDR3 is TGTGCCAGCAGTTTCGGGTCGAGCTCCTACGAGCAGTACTTC. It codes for CASSFGSSSYEQYF.

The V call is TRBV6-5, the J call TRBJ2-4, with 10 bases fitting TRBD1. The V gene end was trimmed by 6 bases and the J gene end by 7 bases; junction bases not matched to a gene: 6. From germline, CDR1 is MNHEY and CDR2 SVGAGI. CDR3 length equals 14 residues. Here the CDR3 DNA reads TGTGCCAGCAGGCCACCGGGACAGGGGAACATTCAGTACTTC. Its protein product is CASRPPGQGNIQYF.

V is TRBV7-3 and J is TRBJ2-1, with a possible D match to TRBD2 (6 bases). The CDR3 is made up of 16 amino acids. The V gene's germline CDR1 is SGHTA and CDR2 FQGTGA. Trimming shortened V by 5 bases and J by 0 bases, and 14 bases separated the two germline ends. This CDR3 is CASSLLAGSSYNEQFF. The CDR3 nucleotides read TGTGCCAGCAGCCTTCTGGCGGGGAGCTCCTACAATGAGCAGTTCTTC.

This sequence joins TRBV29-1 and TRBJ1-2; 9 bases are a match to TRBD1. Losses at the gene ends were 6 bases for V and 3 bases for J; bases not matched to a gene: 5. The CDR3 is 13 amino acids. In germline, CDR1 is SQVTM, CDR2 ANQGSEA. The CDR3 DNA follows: TGCAGCGTATGTAGGACAGGGGACTATGGCTACACCTTC. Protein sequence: CSVCRTGDYGYTF.

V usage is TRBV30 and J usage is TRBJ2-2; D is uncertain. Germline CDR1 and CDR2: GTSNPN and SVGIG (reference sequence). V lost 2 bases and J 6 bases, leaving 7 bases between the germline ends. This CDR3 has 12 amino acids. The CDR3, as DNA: TGTGCCTGGAGTCAATTCCCCGGGGAGCTGTTTTTT. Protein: CAWSQFPGELFF.

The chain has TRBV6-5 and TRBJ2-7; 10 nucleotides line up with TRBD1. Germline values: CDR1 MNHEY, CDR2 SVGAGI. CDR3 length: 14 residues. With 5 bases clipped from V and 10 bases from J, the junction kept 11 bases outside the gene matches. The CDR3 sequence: CASSLFTGTGEQYF. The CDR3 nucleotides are TGTGCCAGCAGTCTCTTCACCGGGACAGGGGAACAGTACTTC.

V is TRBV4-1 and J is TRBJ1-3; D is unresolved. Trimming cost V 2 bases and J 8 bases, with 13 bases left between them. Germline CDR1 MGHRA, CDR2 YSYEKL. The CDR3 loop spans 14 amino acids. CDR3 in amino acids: CASSQLTRGDTIYF. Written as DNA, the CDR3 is TGCGCCAGCAGCCAACTGACCCGGGGAGACACCATATATTTT.

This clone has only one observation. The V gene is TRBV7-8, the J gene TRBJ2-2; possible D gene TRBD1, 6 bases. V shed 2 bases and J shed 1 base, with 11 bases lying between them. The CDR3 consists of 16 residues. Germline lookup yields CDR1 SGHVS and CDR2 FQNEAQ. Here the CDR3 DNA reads TGTGCCAGCAGCTTATTAAGGACAGAGAACACCGGGGAGCTGTTTTTT. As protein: CASSLLRTENTGELFF.

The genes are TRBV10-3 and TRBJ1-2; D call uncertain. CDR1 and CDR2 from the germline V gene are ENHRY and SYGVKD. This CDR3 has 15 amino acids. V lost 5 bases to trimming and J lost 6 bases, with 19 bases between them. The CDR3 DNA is TGTGCCATCAGTAACACACCGGGAGCCCTCGATGGCTACACCTTC. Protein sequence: CAISNTPGALDGYTF.

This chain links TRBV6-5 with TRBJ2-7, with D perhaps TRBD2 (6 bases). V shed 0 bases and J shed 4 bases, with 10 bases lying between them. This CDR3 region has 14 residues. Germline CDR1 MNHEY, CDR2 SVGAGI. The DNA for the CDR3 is TGTGCCAGCAGTTACTCCGGGAGTGGTTACGAGCAGTACTTC. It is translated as CASSYSGSGYEQYF.

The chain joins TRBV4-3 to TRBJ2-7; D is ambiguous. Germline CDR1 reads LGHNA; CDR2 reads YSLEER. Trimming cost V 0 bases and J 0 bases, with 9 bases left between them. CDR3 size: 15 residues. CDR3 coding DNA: TGCGCCAGCAGCCAAGATTTGACTCTCTCCTACGAGCAGTACTTC. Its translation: CASSQDLTLSYEQYF.

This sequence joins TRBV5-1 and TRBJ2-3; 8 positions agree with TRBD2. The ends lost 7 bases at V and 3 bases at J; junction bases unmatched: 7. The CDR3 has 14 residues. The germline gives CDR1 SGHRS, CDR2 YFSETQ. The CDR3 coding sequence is TGCGCCAGCTCCAGCGGGAGTGGAACAGATACGCAGTATTTT. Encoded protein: CASSSGSGTDTQYF. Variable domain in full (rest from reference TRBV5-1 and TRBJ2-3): KAGVTQTPRYLIKTRGQQVTLSCSPISGHRSVSWYQQTPGQGLQFLFEYFSETQRNKGNFPGRFSGRQFSNSRSEMNVSTLELGDSALYLCASSSGSGTDTQYFGPGTRLTVL.

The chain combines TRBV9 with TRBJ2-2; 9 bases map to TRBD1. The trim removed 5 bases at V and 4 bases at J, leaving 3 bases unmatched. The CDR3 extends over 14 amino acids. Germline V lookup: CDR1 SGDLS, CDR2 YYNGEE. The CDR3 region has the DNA TGTGCCAGCAGGACAGGGGGGATCACCGGGGAGCTGTTTTTT. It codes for CASRTGGITGELFF.

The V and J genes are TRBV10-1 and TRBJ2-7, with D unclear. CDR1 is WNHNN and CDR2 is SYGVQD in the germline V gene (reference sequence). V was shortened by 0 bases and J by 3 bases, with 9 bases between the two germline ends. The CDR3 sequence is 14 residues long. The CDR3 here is CASSESPGYYEQYF. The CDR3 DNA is TGCGCCAGCAGTGAGTCGCCAGGTTACTACGAGCAGTACTTC.

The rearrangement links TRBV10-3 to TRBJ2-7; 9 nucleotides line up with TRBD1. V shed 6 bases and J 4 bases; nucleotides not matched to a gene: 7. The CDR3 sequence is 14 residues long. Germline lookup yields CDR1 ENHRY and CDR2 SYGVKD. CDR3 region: CAISVGQGFYEQYF. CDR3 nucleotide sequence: TGTGCCATCAGCGTGGGACAGGGTTTTTACGAGCAGTACTTC.